Sequencing of this T cell receptor beta chain was carried out in a study of blood T cell repertoires in COVID-19. Study as a whole: Spain, Italy and the United States supplied samples that represented acute and convalescent COVID-19. Sources were T cells, B-cell-depleted T cells, or PBMCs; the material itself was cDNA or gDNA.

The CDR3 length is 12 residues. The germline V and J ends were trimmed by 9 bases and 0 bases, with 8 bases remaining between them. The germline V gene has CDR1 SGHTA and CDR2 FQGTGA. Assay: immunoSEQ multiplex PCR; the TCRdb copy retains only in-frame clones and omits some. The sample carries around 370,000 clones, over 70% recorded once. While infection was still active, Seattle patients were enrolled and then followed longitudinally. The specimen sequenced was peripheral blood. This rearrangement joins TRBV7-3 to TRBJ1-1, with D hard to call. This TCR was recovered from a woman aged 45-65 years with COVID-19, enrolled during active disease. In nucleotides, the CDR3 is TGTGCCAGAGGAGCCCTGAACACTGAAGCTTTCTTT. It yields the protein CARGALNTEAFF.